Following are 29 T cell receptor beta chains from one sample sequenced in a study of blood T cells in healthy people across ages. Through a sample-barcoded 5' primer and a J-beta primer mix, a second PCR was run for about 6 to 11 cycles. MiXCR, applied by TCRdb to the 5' RACE reads, yields one record per CDR3 protein. The sample has about 1.8 million distinct CDR3 sequences, around half seen once. Material: blood. The origin of the receptors is a woman aged 40 to 50 in good health.

The chain joins TRBV20-1 to TRBJ2-1; D might be TRBD2 (6 bases). This CDR3 is built from 15 residues. Germline V gene lookup returns CDR1 DFQATT and CDR2 SNEGSKA (reference sequence). Trimming cost V 5 bases and J 7 bases, with 21 bases left between them. The CDR3, as DNA: TGCAGTGCTGAGAGGAGGGCTAGTGTAAGGAATGAGCAGTTCTTC. As protein: CSAERRASVRNEQFF.

This clonotype has a handful of counts. V is TRBV25-1 and J is TRBJ1-1; 11 positions agree with TRBD1. Germline-derived CDR1 and CDR2 are MGHDK and SYGVNS. The CDR3 has 16 amino acids. V lost 2 bases and J lost 1; bases outside the gene matches: 3. Here the CDR3 DNA reads TGTGCCAGCAGTGAACCCGGACAGGGGGCGAACACTGAAGCTTTCTTT. Translated, it gives CASSEPGQGANTEAFF.

V usage is TRBV6-6 and J usage is TRBJ2-5, with D possibly matching TRBD1 (5 bases). The last part of the DNA fits TRBJ2-7 better; the J call may be wrong. The length of the CDR3 is 16 residues. CDR1 and CDR2 from the germline V gene are MNHNY and SVGAGI (reference sequence). The CDR3 nucleotides read TGTGCCACCACCCGGAGTATGGGGCAAGTCGCCCACGAGCAGTACTTC. This sequence encodes CATTRSMGQVAHEQYF.

About this clonotype: This sequence may be a read error, since a much larger clone differs from it by one base. V and J are TRBV6-2 or TRBV6-3 and TRBJ1-2, with D perhaps TRBD1 (5 bases). The CDR3 contains 13 residues. Germline loops: CDR1 MNHEY, CDR2 SVGEGT. V was clipped by 2 bases and J by 2 bases, with 6 bases between them. DNA of the CDR3: TGTGCCAGCAGTTACGGGGCGAACTATGGCTACACCTTC. Translation gives CASSYGANYGYTF.

This clonotype was counted only a few times. At one end, the junction sequence differs from germline, possibly due to a read error. The chain uses TRBV28 and TRBJ2-6; TRBD1 might be the D (6 bases). The CDR3 is made up of 13 amino acids. Germline V gives CDR1 MDHEN, CDR2 SYDVKM. CDR3 DNA: TGTGCCAGTAAACAGGGTTATGCCAGCGTCCTGACTTTC. It codes for CASKQGYASVLTF.

In this sample, this clonotype turned up a few times. V is TRBV4-2 and J is TRBJ2-3; 14 bases match TRBD2. This CDR3 has 18 amino acids. The junction had 7 bases not matched to a gene; V was cut back by 1 base and J by 4 bases. Germline V gene data show CDR1 as LGHNA and CDR2 as YNFKEQ. CDR3 sequence (DNA): TGTGCCAGCAGCCAAGCAAGATTGACTAGCGGGGGGGCAGATACGCAGTATTTT. It codes for CASSQARLTSGGADTQYF.

The V gene is TRBV24-1, the J gene TRBJ2-5, with 8 positions matching TRBD1. The ends lost 4 bases at V and 5 bases at J; junction bases unmatched: 8. CDR1 and CDR2 from the germline V gene are KGHDR and SFDVKD. The CDR3 sequence is 15 residues long. The CDR3 sequence is CATSEQGQEAETQYF. The CDR3 nucleotides read TGTGCCACCAGTGAGCAGGGACAGGAGGCGGAGACCCAGTACTTC.

The V gene is TRBV29-1, the J gene TRBJ2-5; 10 bases are a match to TRBD1. The DNA end is more similar to TRBJ2-7, so the J call may be wrong. Germline CDR1 reads SQVTM; CDR2 reads ANQGSEA. The CDR3 consists of 13 residues. CDR3 in amino acids: CSVYGTGDDEQYF. As DNA, the CDR3 is TGCAGCGTTTACGGGACAGGGGACGACGAGCAGTACTTC.

This chain connects TRBV9 to TRBJ1-2, with a weak D call TRBD1 (5 bases). Per the germline V gene, CDR1 is SGDLS and CDR2 is YYNGEE. The germline V and J ends were trimmed by 3 bases and 3 bases, with 18 bases remaining between them. The CDR3 spans 16 residues. The CDR3 DNA reads TGTGCCAGCAGCGATTGGGGACTGTCTCGGGACTATGGCTACACCTTC. Translated, it gives CASSDWGLSRDYGYTF. The whole variable domain, filled in from reference TRBV9 and TRBJ1-2, reads DSGVTQTPKHLITATGQRVTLRCSPRSGDLSVYWYQQSLDQGLQFLIQYYNGEERAKGNILERFSAQQFPDLHSELNLSSLELGDSALYFCASSDWGLSRDYGYTFGSGTRLTVV.

This clonotype was observed a single time. The chain links TRBV28 to TRBJ2-6; D is ambiguous. The CDR3 consists of 16 residues. Trimming stripped 5 bases from V and 0 bases from J, with 11 bases between. Per the germline V gene, CDR1 is MDHEN and CDR2 is SYDVKM. CDR3 DNA: TGTGCCAGCAGTCTTATCGTGGGCTCTGGGGCCAACGTCCTGACTTTC. It translates to CASSLIVGSGANVLTF. The full variable domain, with the rest looked up from reference TRBV28 and TRBJ2-6, is DVKVTQSSRYLVKRTGEKVFLECVQDMDHENMFWYRQDPGLGLRLIYFSYDVKMKEKGDIPEGYSVSREKKERFSLILESASTNQTSMYLCASSLIVGSGANVLTFGAGSRLTVL.

The rearrangement links TRBV20-1 to TRBJ2-5; TRBD2 agrees at 10 bases. Trimming removed 4 bases from V and 1 base from J; junction bases left unmatched: 6. CDR3 length: 15 residues. The germline CDR1 and CDR2 sequences are DFQATT and SNEGSKA (reference sequence). The CDR3 is CSATSGGASQETQYF. As DNA, the CDR3 is TGCAGTGCTACGAGCGGGGGGGCCTCCCAAGAGACCCAGTACTTC.

J is TRBJ1-6 and V is TRBV4-2; TRBD1 agrees at 7 bases. Trimming cost V 3 bases and J 8 bases; bases outside gene matches: 7. The CDR3 is 15 amino acids. Germline CDR1 reads LGHNA; CDR2 reads YNFKEQ. CDR3 nucleotide sequence: TGTGCCAGCAGCCAGAGAGGGCAGGGGGATTCACCCCTCCACTTT. Translated, it gives CASSQRGQGDSPLHF.

The V call is TRBV5-1, the J call TRBJ1-1; D not certain. Germline V gene data show CDR1 as SGHRS and CDR2 as YFSETQ. Deletions cut 0 bases from V and 1 base from J, with 10 bases between. The CDR3 length is 15 residues. The CDR3 DNA is TGCGCCAGCAGCTTGGACGGTCGGCCGAACACTGAAGCTTTCTTT. Translated: CASSLDGRPNTEAFF.

For this clonotype: A much larger clone differs from this one at a single base, so this may be a read error. V usage is TRBV5-5 and J usage is TRBJ2-7; either TRBD1 or TRBD2 may supply D (5 bases each). The CDR3 length is 13 residues. Germline V lookup: CDR1 SGHKS, CDR2 YYEKEE (reference sequence). CDR3 loop: CVSSLMGAYEQYF. The CDR3 DNA follows: TGTGTCAGCAGCTTGATGGGGGCCTACGAGCAGTACTTC.

The chain uses TRBV5-1 and TRBJ1-2, with D possibly matching TRBD1 (5 bases). The germline V and J ends were trimmed by 0 bases and 6 bases, with 15 bases remaining between them. The V gene's germline CDR1 is SGHRS and CDR2 YFSETQ. This CDR3 has 15 amino acids. The DNA of the CDR3 is TGCGCCAGCAGCTTGGCCCAGGGAGGTATCGATGGCTACACCTTC. Its protein product is CASSLAQGGIDGYTF.

The chain couples TRBV12-3 or TRBV12-4 to TRBJ2-1, with 7 positions matching TRBD2. V shed 3 bases and J 0 bases; nucleotides not matched to a gene: 5. CDR3 length: 16 residues. Here the CDR3 reads CASSFRRGVSYNEQFF. In DNA, the CDR3 is TGTGCCAGCAGTTTCCGCCGGGGGGTCTCCTACAATGAGCAGTTCTTC.

The chain joins TRBV27 to TRBJ2-7; tentatively, D is TRBD1 (5 bases). The ends were cut back, 0 bases at V and 3 bases at J, with 15 bases in the middle. The CDR3 runs 16 residues. Germline CDR1 MNHEY, CDR2 SMNVEV (reference sequence). The CDR3 region has the DNA TGTGCCAGCAGTTTATCGGCAGGGTATATTAACTACGAGCAGTACTTC. This gives the protein CASSLSAGYINYEQYF.

A single count supports this clonotype. As DNA, the CDR3 is TGTGCCAGCAGCTTAGCAGAAACAAGGTCTCACGGCCCCTACGAGCAGTACTTC. The encoded protein is CASSLAETRSHGPYEQYF. The chain combines TRBV11-2 with TRBJ2-7, with D unclear. Looked up from germline, CDR1 is SGHAT and CDR2 is FQNNGV. The CDR3 extends over 18 amino acids. Trimming removed 1 base from V and 2 bases from J, with 21 bases in between.

This clonotype was found a few times. The genes are TRBV12-3 or TRBV12-4 and TRBJ2-1; a weak D match, TRBD2 (5 bases). CDR3 length: 15 residues. Trimming left V 2 bases short and J 2 bases short, with 10 bases between. CDR3 residues: CASSLSLATYNEQFF. CDR3 coding DNA: TGTGCCAGCAGTTTAAGCCTAGCAACCTACAATGAGCAGTTCTTC.

This clonotype was detected only a few times. V gene TRBV2 combines with J gene TRBJ2-3; the match to TRBD2 covers 14 bases. CDR1 and CDR2 (germline): SNHLY, FYNNEI. The CDR3 sequence is 14 residues long. The V and J ends lost 4 bases and 10 bases, in that order; junction bases with no gene match: 4. CDR3 nucleotide sequence: TGTGCCAGCAGTGTAGGGACTAGCGGGGGTGCGCAGTATTTT. It is translated as CASSVGTSGGAQYF.

This clonotype was seen a few times. The chain couples TRBV6-5 to TRBJ2-7, with D unresolved. Germline V gene lookup returns CDR1 MNHEY and CDR2 SVGAGI. This CDR3 is built from 14 residues. The ends were cut back, 5 bases at V and 2 bases at J, with 13 bases in the middle. CDR3 nucleotides: TGTGCCAGCAGTACTCCGGGTCGACCCTACGAGCAGTACTTC. This sequence encodes CASSTPGRPYEQYF.

The gene calls are TRBV20-1 and TRBJ2-4; 11 positions match TRBD2. Germline loops: CDR1 DFQATT, CDR2 SNEGSKA (reference sequence). V lost 1 base to trimming and J lost 8 bases; unmatched junction nucleotides: 16. The CDR3 covers 18 residues. The CDR3 here is CSARAPTRLAGGWDIQYF. Here the CDR3 DNA reads TGCAGTGCTAGAGCCCCCACTCGTCTAGCGGGGGGATGGGACATTCAGTACTTC.

Only a few counts were recorded for this clonotype. V and J are TRBV6-5 and TRBJ2-3, with unresolved D. This CDR3 spans 14 amino acids. The V gene lost 11 bases and the J gene lost 0 bases, with 15 bases spanning the gap. In germline, CDR1 is MNHEY, CDR2 SVGAGI. The CDR3 DNA sequence: TGTGCCTCTAGGACGGCCCTTAGCACAGATACGCAGTATTTT. It specifies CASRTALSTDTQYF.

This chain uses TRBV7-9 with TRBJ1-6; D remains ambiguous. V was clipped by 1 base and J by 13 bases, with 11 bases between them. The length of the CDR3 is 13 residues. Germline V gene data show CDR1 as SEHNR and CDR2 as FQNEAQ (reference sequence). The CDR3, as DNA: TGTGCCAGCAGCTTAGGTGGTTGTTCTCCCCTCCACTTT. Amino acids: CASSLGGCSPLHF. Using reference TRBV7-9 and TRBJ1-6 for the parts outside the CDR3, the full variable domain is DTGVSQNPRHKITKRGQNVTFRCDPISEHNRLYWYRQTLGQGPEFLTYFQNEAQLEKSRLLSDRFSAERPKGSFSTLEIQRTEQGDSAMYLCASSLGGCSPLHFGNGTRLTVT.

The chain uses TRBV2 and TRBJ2-1; possible D gene TRBD1, 5 bases. The CDR3 is made up of 14 amino acids. Looked up from germline, CDR1 is SNHLY and CDR2 is FYNNEI. Deletions cut 2 bases from V and 13 bases from J, with 18 bases between. The CDR3 DNA reads as TGTGCCAGCAGTGAAACCAGGGTAGCTGGTGAACAGTTCTTC. This translates into CASSETRVAGEQFF.

The chain recombines TRBV6-6 with TRBJ2-7, with TRBD1 matching over 8 bases. Trimming at V came to 10 bases and at J to 1 base, leaving 9 bases not matched to a gene. CDR1 is MNHNY and CDR2 is SVGAGI in the germline V gene (reference sequence). The CDR3 spans 14 residues. CDR3 amino acids: CATRDGTGSYEQYF. The DNA of the CDR3 is TGTGCCACCCGAGACGGGACAGGTTCCTACGAGCAGTACTTC.

The V gene is TRBV9, the J gene TRBJ2-1, with 7 bases that match TRBD1. Losses at the gene ends were 0 bases for V and 5 bases for J; bases not matched to a gene: 5. Germline values: CDR1 SGDLS, CDR2 YYNGEE. The CDR3 has 15 amino acids. The CDR3 DNA sequence: TGTGCCAGCAGCGTAGGGGTAGGGGGCCACAATGAGCAGTTCTTC. The encoded protein is CASSVGVGGHNEQFF.

This clonotype has more than one count but fewer than ten. This rearrangement joins TRBV11-2 to TRBJ2-5, with TRBD1 matching 8 bases. V shed 0 bases, J shed 4 bases, and the junction held 4 bases outside the gene matches. Germline lookup yields CDR1 SGHAT and CDR2 FQNNGV. The CDR3 is 15 amino acids. The CDR3 sequence: CASSLETGVGETQYF. CDR3 coding DNA: TGTGCCAGCAGCTTAGAGACAGGGGTGGGAGAGACCCAGTACTTC. Complete variable domain (other parts from reference TRBV11-2 and TRBJ2-5): EAGVAQSPRYKIIEKRQSVAFWCNPISGHATLYWYQQILGQGPKLLIQFQNNGVVDDSQLPKDRFSAERLKGVDSTLKIQPAKLEDSAVYLCASSLETGVGETQYFGPGTRLLVL.

Comment on this clonotype: At one of its ends the junction is not consistent with the germline gene, which may arise from a read error. V is TRBV12-3 or TRBV12-4 and J is TRBJ2-1; no definite D call. The CDR3 is 15 amino acids. This chain's CDR3 is CASSFSSYSCNEQFF. The DNA of the CDR3 is TGTGCCAGCAGTTTTTCCAGTTACTCCTGCAATGAGCAGTTCTTC.